This T cell receptor beta chain was captured in a study of T cells in Graves' hyperthyroidism and ophthalmopathy. Study information: Peripheral blood samples were taken at initial diagnosis, prior to any treatment.

The study's findings and limits: Researchers report that a 13 V-J model separated ophthalmopathy from stable hyperthyroidism. Before onset, ophthalmopathy was predicted by the model a median around 6.5 months earlier.

With regard to this clonotype: Its antigen is still unknown.

Germline V lookup: CDR1 LGHDT, CDR2 YNNKEL (reference sequence). The trim removed 4 bases at V and 3 bases at J, leaving 8 bases unmatched. The CDR3 runs 18 residues. TCR beta CDR3 sequences were amplified from RNA transcripts. The HTBI primer set served for first-round RT-PCR of the TCR CDR3. One entry per CDR3 protein, called by TCRdb with MiXCR from the multiplex PCR reads. The table includes under 450,000 distinct CDR3 sequences, roughly a sixth detected once. Patients were excluded because of uncontrolled infection, other autoimmune disease, pregnancy or lactation. The source material was blood. The chain couples TRBV3-1 to TRBJ2-2; TRBD2 agrees at 13 bases. This clonotype was sampled from a woman aged 25-40 years with Graves' hyperthyroidism that later progressed to Graves' ophthalmopathy. The CDR3 sequence is CASSLPGLAGMYTGELFF. In DNA form, the CDR3 reads TGTGCCAGCAGCCTACCGGGACTAGCGGGGATGTACACCGGGGAGCTGTTTTTT.